The source of this T cell receptor beta chain is a study of blood T cell repertoires in COVID-19. The CDR3 covers 15 residues. Germline CDR1 reads SGHRS; CDR2 reads YFSETQ. V was pared by 0 bases and J by 4 bases, with 13 bases between. Measured with immunoSEQ multiplex PCR; TCRdb has only the in-frame clones, and not every one. Here the sample spans roughly 200,000 clones, approximately 83% being singletons. The TCR originated in a man in his 60s with acute or convalescent COVID-19. The rearrangement links TRBV5-1 to TRBJ1-1, with a weak D call TRBD1 (6 bases). The sequencing sample was made of peripheral blood. The CDR3 nucleotides read TGCGCCAGCAGCTTGGTACAGGGTGACGGCACTGAAGCTTTCTTT. Its translation is CASSLVQGDGTEAFF.